These T cell receptor beta chains were read from a single sample in a study of OX40 agonist ivuxolimab in advanced cancers. Profiling relied on immunoSEQ multiplex PCR, and the TCRdb table lists in-frame clones only, not all of them. The sample has 70,000 to 85,000 clones, around four fifths seen once; the top ten hold 5.5% to 7%. The sequenced sample was CD4+ or CD8+ T cells sorted from blood, obtained in a trial of the OX40 agonist ivuxolimab. The receptors were sampled from an adult with an advanced solid tumor such as melanoma, head and neck, liver or kidney cancer. Each CDR3 is given with its conserved first and last residue. A D gene is named only where the DNA matches it firmly. Rows may omit the clone size; those that give it use once, few, many or a size class.

cdr3_aa	cdr3_nt	j_call	clone_size	d_call	v_call
CASSPPPRDYTDTQYF	TGTGCCAGCAGCCCACCCCCCCGGGACTACACAGATACGCAGTATTTT	TRBJ2-3	once	TRBD2	TRBV5-4
CASSEGLAGGLIDEQFF	TGTGCCAGCAGCGAGGGACTAGCGGGAGGTTTAATCGATGAGCAGTTCTTC	TRBJ2-1	.	TRBD2	TRBV9
CASSTLSGATDTQYF	TGTGCCAGTAGTACCCTTAGCGGGGCCACAGATACGCAGTATTTT	TRBJ2-3	.	TRBD2	TRBV19
CASSPTGSGNTIYF	TGTGCCAGCTCACCAACAGGCTCTGGAAACACCATATATTTT	TRBJ1-3	.	.	TRBV18
CASSTRPGLAGSYNEQFF	TGTGCCAGCAGCACCCGACCGGGACTAGCGGGGTCATACAATGAGCAGTTCTTC	TRBJ2-1	.	TRBD2	TRBV7-9
CASSTTTAVSYNEQFF	TGTGCCAGCAGCACCACGACAGCGGTCTCCTACAATGAGCAGTTCTTC	TRBJ2-1	.	.	TRBV7-3
CASSLDLDNEQFF	TGTGCCAGCAGCTTAGATTTGGACAATGAGCAGTTCTTC	TRBJ2-1	.	.	TRBV7-2
CASSPVVTSGRRSSYEQYF	TGTGCCAGCAGCCCCGTTGTGACTAGCGGGAGGAGGAGCTCCTACGAGCAGTACTTC	TRBJ2-7	.	TRBD2	TRBV5-4
CASRQGSNEQFF	TGCGCCAGCCGACAGGGGAGCAATGAGCAGTTCTTC	TRBJ2-1	.	TRBD1	TRBV5-1
CASSLYTIGAFF	TGTGCCAGCAGTTTATACACAATCGGCGCTTTCTTT	TRBJ1-1	.	.	TRBV28
CASSARQDSYNEQFF	TGTGCCAGCAGTGCTCGTCAGGACTCCTACAATGAGCAGTTCTTC	TRBJ2-1	.	.	TRBV6-1
CASSSEDEKLFF	TGCGCCAGCAGCTCGGAGGATGAAAAACTGTTTTTT	TRBJ1-4	.	.	TRBV5-1
CARLSPGLASEQFF	TGCGCCAGATTAAGCCCCGGACTAGCGAGTGAGCAGTTCTTC	TRBJ2-1	.	TRBD2	TRBV10-1
CASSSSGTAQETQYF	TGTGCCAGCAGTTCCTCCGGGACAGCACAAGAGACCCAGTACTTC	TRBJ2-5	.	TRBD1	TRBV28
CASSYSGRAPYEQYF	TGTGCCAGCAGTTATAGCGGGAGGGCCCCGTACGAGCAGTACTTC	TRBJ2-7	.	TRBD2	TRBV6-5
CASSEAVRKLFF	TGTGCCAGCAGTGAAGCGGTCAGAAAACTGTTTTTT	TRBJ1-4	.	.	TRBV2